The present TCR beta chain was sequenced within a study of cytomegalovirus exposure and HLA in healthy donors. Study information: An analysis done earlier identified fewer than 140 million unique TCR beta sequences from 200 million or so T cells.

Germline V gives CDR1 SQVTM, CDR2 ANQGSEA. This CDR3 comprises 10 residues. V was pared by 4 bases and J by 9 bases, with 7 bases between. Comment on this clone: Its antigen is unidentified.

The PCR ran on 60 Vbeta and 13 Jbeta primers. Per the original data handling: An analysis that came later counted some 85 million unique TCR beta chains, around 12 million shared. Measured with immunoSEQ multiplex PCR; TCRdb has only the in-frame clones, and not every one. For V, J and clone size, that table is used; D and trimming come from the DNA. Of over 200,000 clones listed, about 83% are singletons. The study's findings and limits: On later analysis, the bulk of CMV-associated TCR beta chains appeared to be HLA-restricted.

Sequencing was performed on PBMCs. The clonotype was recovered from a human donor in good health. This chain links TRBV29-1 with TRBJ2-1; D is uncertain. CDR3 amino acids: CSVVAIEQFF. The CDR3 coding sequence is TGCAGCGTTGTGGCAATTGAGCAGTTCTTC.